The 26 T cell receptor beta chains given below trace back to one sample, sequenced in a study of blood T cell repertoires in COVID-19. The method was immunoSEQ multiplex PCR; TCRdb's version includes in-frame clones alone and lacks a portion of them. The table shows approximately 310,000 clones, with around 85% occurring only once. Sequencing input: PBMCs or T cells enriched from blood (not recorded which). These receptors were taken from a man aged 25-45 years who had recovered from COVID-19.

The V and J genes are TRBV29-1 and TRBJ2-3; possible D gene TRBD2, 6 bases. The germline V gene has CDR1 SQVTM and CDR2 ANQGSEA. Trimming took 6 bases from V and 1 from J, leaving 17 bases between them. The length of the CDR3 is 15 residues. CDR3 loop: CSVGPDTGGTDTQYF. The CDR3 DNA is TGCAGCGTCGGGCCGGATACGGGGGGCACAGATACGCAGTATTTT.

The chain recombines TRBV18 with TRBJ2-7, with D perhaps matching TRBD1 (6 bases). V lost 0 bases to trimming and J lost 2 bases, with 14 bases between them. The germline CDR1 and CDR2 sequences are KGHSH and LQKENI. The CDR3 loop spans 16 amino acids. CDR3 coding DNA: TGTGCCAGCTCACCACCGGCAGGGGCCTTTGCCTACGAGCAGTACTTC. Protein: CASSPPAGAFAYEQYF.

This sequence joins TRBV4-3 and TRBJ2-2; possibly TRBD1 for D (5 bases). CDR1 and CDR2 (germline): LGHNA, YSLEER. This CDR3 has 15 amino acids. V gave up 3 bases and J gave up 7 bases, with 15 bases separating them. CDR3 sequence (DNA): TGCGCCAGCAGCCAGATCAGGGTAGAGGACGGGGAGCTGTTTTTT. Residues: CASSQIRVEDGELFF.

This chain links TRBV7-2 with TRBJ1-6; 9 positions match TRBD1. Unmatched junction bases numbered 7, after V lost 5 bases and J lost 5 bases. There are 16 residues in the CDR3. In germline, CDR1 is SGHTA, CDR2 FQGNSA. CDR3 in DNA: TGTGCCAGCAGCACCTTCGGACAGGGGAATAATTCACCCCTCCACTTT. Translation gives CASSTFGQGNNSPLHF.

The chain carries TRBV5-8 and TRBJ2-1, with 8 bases lining up with TRBD1. There are 17 residues in the CDR3. The V and J ends lost 2 bases and 2 bases, in that order; junction bases with no gene match: 9. CDR1 is SGHTS and CDR2 is YDEGEE in the germline V gene. The CDR3 region has the DNA TGTGCCAGCAGCTTCAGACAGGGGATCGGACCCTACAATGAGCAGTTCTTC. The encoded protein is CASSFRQGIGPYNEQFF.

J is TRBJ1-5 and V is TRBV14; possible D gene TRBD1, 6 bases. V lost 2 bases to trimming and J lost 5 bases, with 10 bases between them. The CDR3 totals 14 residues. Germline V gene lookup returns CDR1 SGHDN and CDR2 FVKESK. The CDR3 DNA follows: TGTGCCAGCAGCCAAACAGGGATGGATCAGCCCCAGCATTTT. This translates into CASSQTGMDQPQHF.

The rearrangement uses TRBV11-2 and TRBJ1-1; the D gene is possibly TRBD1 (6 bases). Germline assignment: CDR1 SGHAT and CDR2 FQNNGV. This CDR3 is 13 amino acids long. Trimming took off 3 bases at V and 11 bases at J, with 16 bases between the two ends. The CDR3 DNA is TGTGCCAGCAGCTTGACGGACAGCGCAGTTGCTTTCTTT. Encoded protein: CASSLTDSAVAFF.

The rearrangement joins TRBV9 to TRBJ1-2; 8 bases fit TRBD1. CDR1 and CDR2 (germline): SGDLS, YYNGEE. The V and J ends lost 0 bases and 6 bases, in that order; junction bases with no gene match: 1. This CDR3 region has 13 residues. CDR3 DNA: TGTGCCAGCAGCGTAGACAGGGGGGATGGCTACACCTTC. The encoded protein is CASSVDRGDGYTF.

V and J are TRBV11-2 and TRBJ2-7; the D gene is possibly TRBD2 (5 bases). V lost 4 bases, J lost 1 base, and 20 bases lay in between. The CDR3 sequence is 17 residues long. CDR1 SGHAT and CDR2 FQNNGV come from the germline V gene. Here the CDR3 reads CASSSPPGEFRSYEQYF. CDR3 bases: TGTGCCAGCAGCTCGCCCCCCGGGGAGTTTAGGTCCTACGAGCAGTACTTC. The full variable domain, rest sourced from reference TRBV11-2 and TRBJ2-7, is EAGVAQSPRYKIIEKRQSVAFWCNPISGHATLYWYQQILGQGPKLLIQFQNNGVVDDSQLPKDRFSAERLKGVDSTLKIQPAKLEDSAVYLCASSSPPGEFRSYEQYFGPGTRLTVT.

The chain uses TRBV5-6 and TRBJ2-5; 7 nucleotides line up with TRBD2. This CDR3 contains 12 residues. The V gene's germline CDR1 is SGHDT and CDR2 YYEEEE. Trimming removed 2 bases from V and 5 bases from J; junction bases left unmatched: 0. The CDR3 DNA reads TGTGCCAGCAGCTTCGGGGGGGAGACCCAGTACTTC. Translation gives CASSFGGETQYF.

J is TRBJ2-7 and V is TRBV6-2 or TRBV6-3; TRBD2 is a possible D gene (6 bases). The ends were cut back, 2 bases at V and 0 bases at J, with 26 bases in the middle. The length of the CDR3 is 20 residues. The germline V gene has CDR1 MNHEY and CDR2 SVGEGT. Here the CDR3 DNA reads TGTGCCAGCAGTTACGCGAATCGGTGGGGGGAAAGAACGAGCTCCTACGAGCAGTACTTC. It specifies CASSYANRWGERTSSYEQYF.

The V and J genes are TRBV5-1 and TRBJ1-2; 7 bases agree with TRBD1. V lost 4 bases to trimming and J lost 8 bases; unmatched junction nucleotides: 8. The CDR3 sequence is 13 residues long. Germline V gives CDR1 SGHRS, CDR2 YFSETQ. CDR3 in DNA: TGCGCCAGCAGCCCGGAGGGACAGTCGGGCTACACCTTC. It codes for CASSPEGQSGYTF.

This chain uses TRBV9 with TRBJ1-4; D unresolved. Per germline, CDR1 SGDLS and CDR2 YYNGEE. The CDR3 is made up of 14 amino acids. The V end was cut by 0 bases, the J end by 8 bases, with 11 bases between. CDR3: CASSVDSHGEKLFF. For the CDR3, the DNA is TGTGCCAGCAGCGTAGACAGTCATGGGGAAAAACTGTTTTTT.

The rearrangement uses TRBV12-5 and TRBJ1-2; D might be TRBD1 (6 bases). Germline V lookup: CDR1 LGHNT, CDR2 FRNRAP. This CDR3 has 16 amino acids. With 6 bases removed from V and 0 bases from J, the gap between germline ends came to 17 bases. This CDR3 is CASGPYRERANYGYTF. The DNA for the CDR3 is TGTGCTAGTGGCCCGTACAGGGAGAGGGCTAACTATGGCTACACCTTC.

In this sample, this clone turned up a few times. The chain combines TRBV6-5 with TRBJ2-1; 11 positions match TRBD2. The V gene's germline CDR1 is MNHEY and CDR2 SVGAGI. J was trimmed by 4 bases and V by 5 bases; bases with no gene match: 4. The CDR3 is 15 amino acids. The CDR3 nucleotides are TGTGCCAGCAGTCCACTAGCGGGGGAGTACAATGAGCAGTTCTTC. Its translation is CASSPLAGEYNEQFF.

This chain joins TRBV27 and TRBJ1-1; D is ambiguous. Trimming shortened V by 5 bases and J by 2 bases, and 15 bases separated the two germline ends. In germline, CDR1 is MNHEY, CDR2 SMNVEV (reference sequence). The CDR3 runs to 15 residues. CDR3 residues: CASSPLYNSNTEAFF. The CDR3 nucleotides are TGTGCCAGCAGTCCCCTTTATAACAGTAACACTGAAGCTTTCTTT.

The gene calls are TRBV7-9 and TRBJ1-6; perhaps TRBD1 as D (6 bases). The CDR3 runs to 14 residues. Germline CDR1 SEHNR, CDR2 FQNEAQ (reference sequence). V lost 5 bases and J lost 7, with 12 bases in between. CDR3 in amino acids: CASSLRGLNSPLHF. The CDR3 DNA is TGTGCCAGCAGCCTCAGGGGCCTGAATTCACCCCTCCACTTT.

This sequence joins TRBV19 and TRBJ1-5; 7 nucleotides line up with TRBD1. This CDR3 comprises 16 residues. Germline V gives CDR1 LNHDA, CDR2 SQIVND (reference sequence). Trimming removed 4 bases from V and 4 bases from J; junction bases left unmatched: 10. The CDR3 DNA sequence: TGTGCCAGTAGTAAACCTCGGACAGGCCGGAATCAGCCCCAGCATTTT. Translation gives CASSKPRTGRNQPQHF.

The chain has TRBV3-1 (or the pseudogene TRBV3-2) and TRBJ1-1; D might be TRBD1 (5 bases). Looked up from germline, CDR1 is LGHDT and CDR2 is YNNKEL (reference sequence). The length of the CDR3 is 14 residues. V was shortened by 4 bases and J by 4 bases, with 13 bases between the two germline ends. CDR3 DNA sequence: TGTGCCAGCAGCCGGGTGGGGGGAAGCACTGAAGCTTTCTTT. It is translated as CASSRVGGSTEAFF.

This chain links TRBV11-2 with TRBJ1-5; no reliable D call. Germline V gene sequence: CDR1 SGHAT, CDR2 FQNNGV. The CDR3 contains 13 residues. V dropped 2 bases and J dropped 5 bases, with 7 bases sitting between them. The CDR3 DNA is TGTGCCAGCAGCTTATACGGGGATCAGCCCCAGCATTTT. It codes for CASSLYGDQPQHF.

Only one count was recorded for this clone. The rearrangement joins TRBV19 to TRBJ1-5; 7 positions match TRBD1. The germline CDR1 and CDR2 sequences are LNHDA and SQIVND (reference sequence). The CDR3 is made up of 15 amino acids. V shed 8 bases, J shed 2 bases, and the junction held 9 bases outside the gene matches. CDR3 in amino acids: CASLRQGYGNQPQHF. CDR3 nucleotide sequence: TGTGCCAGTCTAAGACAGGGATACGGCAATCAGCCCCAGCATTTT.

The genes are TRBV6-2 or TRBV6-3 and TRBJ2-5, with D possibly being TRBD1 (5 bases). V was cut by 5 bases and J by 2 bases, with 6 bases left in between. Per germline, CDR1 MNHEY and CDR2 SVGEGT. The CDR3 has 12 amino acids. CDR3 bases: TGTGCCAGCAGTCGACAGCAAGAGACCCAGTACTTC. Its translation: CASSRQQETQYF.

The rearrangement joins TRBV4-3 to TRBJ1-5; D gene uncertain. The V end lost 0 bases, the J end lost 5 bases, and 5 bases lay between the germline ends. This CDR3 spans 13 amino acids. Germline loops: CDR1 LGHNA, CDR2 YSLEER. CDR3 sequence: CASSQDLYQPQHF. DNA for the CDR3: TGCGCCAGCAGCCAAGATCTTTATCAGCCCCAGCATTTT.

The chain recombines TRBV7-9 with TRBJ2-5, with 9 bases aligning to TRBD1. Trimming cost V 5 bases and J 5 bases; bases outside gene matches: 18. The CDR3 is 18 amino acids. Germline CDR1 and CDR2: SEHNR and FQNEAQ (reference sequence). In DNA, the CDR3 is TGTGCCAGCAGCCTTACCCCCAAACGAACAGGGGGCAGGGAGACCCAGTACTTC. Translating it yields CASSLTPKRTGGRETQYF.

V is TRBV7-8 and J is TRBJ2-2; 9 bases line up with TRBD1. Trimming removed 5 bases from V and 3 bases from J; junction bases left unmatched: 4. Germline V gene sequence: CDR1 SGHVS, CDR2 FQNEAQ. This CDR3 spans 15 amino acids. CDR3 coding DNA: TGTGCCAGCAGCACGGGGACAGGGTACACCGGGGAGCTGTTTTTT. Translation: CASSTGTGYTGELFF.

V and J are TRBV10-3 and TRBJ2-2, with no clear D. Germline CDR1 reads ENHRY; CDR2 reads SYGVKD. This CDR3 has 9 amino acids. The V gene lost 11 bases and the J gene lost 8 bases, with 6 bases spanning the gap. This chain's CDR3 is CASPGELFF. The CDR3 DNA reads as TGTGCCTCCCCGGGGGAGCTGTTTTTT.